The 14 T cell receptor beta chains reported below all come from one sample, sequenced in a study of response to subunit inactivated influenza vaccine. TCRdb re-analysed the RT-PCR reads in MiXCR, keeping a single row per CDR3 protein. This table has around 850,000 distinct CDR3 sequences, roughly 20% appearing once. Specimen: PBMCs from blood, collected about 5 days after vaccination. The receptor source for this set is a man between 45 and 60 years old who received an inactivated influenza vaccine.

This clonotype was found a few times. This chain connects TRBV2 to TRBJ2-5; no definite D call. V lost 9 bases and J 5 bases, leaving 16 bases between the germline ends. The CDR3 extends over 13 amino acids. Germline loops: CDR1 SNHLY, CDR2 FYNNEI. Written as DNA, the CDR3 is TGTGCCAGTTGGGGAACTTTAGTGGAGACCCAGTACTTC. This encodes CASWGTLVETQYF. The full variable domain, in which reference TRBV2 and TRBJ2-5 provide the parts outside the CDR3, is EPEVTQTPSHQVTQMGQEVILRCVPISNHLYFYWYRQILGQKVEFLVSFYNNEISEKSEIFDDQFSVERPDGSNFTLKIRSTKLEDSAMYFCASWGTLVETQYFGPGTRLLVL.

This clonotype occurred once. The rearrangement joins TRBV27 to TRBJ1-2; D is perhaps TRBD1 (5 bases). Looked up from germline, CDR1 is MNHEY and CDR2 is SMNVEV (reference sequence). Trimming took off 6 bases at V and 3 bases at J, with 14 bases between the two ends. This CDR3 is 14 amino acids long. As DNA, the CDR3 is TGTGCCAGCAGGCCGTTGACAGAACACTATGGCTACACCTTC. It specifies CASRPLTEHYGYTF.

This clonotype was seen only a few times. The chain joins TRBV5-1 to TRBJ2-3; maybe TRBD2 (6 bases). Germline CDR1 reads SGHRS; CDR2 reads YFSETQ. The CDR3 has 15 residues. The V end lost 1 base, the J end lost 1 base, and 10 bases lay between the germline ends. The CDR3 coding sequence is TGCGCCAGCAGCTTGCTTTGGGGGGGCACAGATACGCAGTATTTT. Encoded protein: CASSLLWGGTDTQYF.

This clonotype has at least ten counts. The chain employs TRBV20-1 and TRBJ2-7; D unclear. The V and J ends lost 7 bases and 0 bases respectively, with 7 bases between them. This CDR3 has 11 amino acids. Germline loops: CDR1 DFQATT, CDR2 SNEGSKA (reference sequence). In nucleotides, the CDR3 is TGCAGTGTAACTGACTCCTACGAGCAGTACTTC. This encodes CSVTDSYEQYF.

This clonotype was seen a handful of times. This rearrangement joins TRBV20-1 to TRBJ2-7, with TRBD1 identical over 8 bases. Germline assignment: CDR1 DFQATT and CDR2 SNEGSKA (reference sequence). The CDR3 totals 13 residues. Unmatched junction bases numbered 4, after V lost 6 bases and J lost 0 bases. The CDR3 reads CSAQGQASYEQYF. The CDR3 DNA sequence: TGCAGTGCGCAGGGACAGGCCTCCTACGAGCAGTACTTC.

The chain recombines TRBV4-1 with TRBJ2-6, with 7 positions matching TRBD1. Germline assignment: CDR1 MGHRA and CDR2 YSYEKL. The CDR3 is made up of 21 amino acids. The V and J ends lost 0 bases and 4 bases, in that order; junction bases with no gene match: 18. The CDR3 loop reads CASSQELEWYRGRGGANVLTF. As DNA, the CDR3 is TGCGCCAGCAGCCAAGAATTAGAATGGTACAGGGGAAGAGGCGGGGCCAACGTCCTGACTTTC.

The sample holds many counts of this clonotype. V gene TRBV10-3 combines with J gene TRBJ2-5; weak D call: TRBD2 (6 bases). In germline, CDR1 is ENHRY, CDR2 SYGVKD. CDR3 length: 14 amino acids. V shed 4 bases and J shed 4 bases, with 13 bases lying between them. CDR3 coding DNA: TGTGCCATCAGTGCGCAACTAGCCAGAGAGACCCAGTACTTC. Translation: CAISAQLARETQYF.

The chain carries TRBV7-6 and TRBJ2-3; 7 bases line up with TRBD2. Germline V CDR1 and CDR2: SGHVS, FNYEAQ. The ends lost 3 bases at V and 0 bases at J; junction bases unmatched: 6. This CDR3 comprises 16 residues. For the CDR3, the DNA is TGTGCCAGCAGCTTCCCAGCGGGGACTAGCACAGATACGCAGTATTTT. This gives the protein CASSFPAGTSTDTQYF.

The chain uses TRBV5-1 and TRBJ2-7; 11 nucleotides line up with TRBD1. The germline V gene encodes CDR1 SGHRS and CDR2 YFSETQ. This CDR3 contains 15 residues. Unmatched junction bases numbered 5, after V lost 0 bases and J lost 6 bases. This chain's CDR3 is CASSLGWTGGSEQYF. DNA of the CDR3: TGCGCCAGCAGCTTGGGTTGGACAGGGGGCAGCGAGCAGTACTTC.

This clonotype was seen ten or more times. The genes are TRBV7-9 and TRBJ1-2; weak D call: TRBD1 (5 bases). The CDR3 has 14 residues. Germline V gives CDR1 SEHNR, CDR2 FQNEAQ (reference sequence). V was pared by 2 bases and J by 8 bases, with 15 bases between. The CDR3 loop reads CASSLYPGAWGYTF. As DNA, the CDR3 is TGTGCCAGCAGCTTATATCCCGGGGCATGGGGCTACACCTTC.

This clonotype was seen repeatedly, ten times or more. As DNA, the CDR3 is TGTGCCACCACGGGCACCGGGGAGCTGTTTTTT. It yields the protein CATTGTGELFF. This chain joins TRBV28 and TRBJ2-2; D is undetermined. The germline V gene has CDR1 MDHEN and CDR2 SYDVKM. V was clipped by 10 bases and J by 4 bases, with 7 bases between them. The CDR3 spans 11 residues.

The chain recombines TRBV29-1 with TRBJ2-7, with D tentatively TRBD1 or TRBD2 (5 bases each). The CDR3 has 12 amino acids. Germline V CDR1 and CDR2: SQVTM, ANQGSEA. The V gene lost 8 bases and the J gene lost 3 bases, with 14 bases spanning the gap. The CDR3 DNA reads as TGCAGCTACCGGGACGGCAACTACGAGCAGTACTTC. It codes for CSYRDGNYEQYF.

Only a few counts were recorded for this clonotype. V and J are TRBV20-1 and TRBJ1-4; perhaps TRBD1 as D (5 bases). The V gene's germline CDR1 is DFQATT and CDR2 SNEGSKA (reference sequence). Trimming left V 4 bases short and J 4 bases short, with 13 bases between. The length of the CDR3 is 14 residues. CDR3 in amino acids: CSAIWGSGNEKLFF. The CDR3 DNA sequence: TGCAGTGCTATTTGGGGGTCCGGTAATGAAAAACTGTTTTTT.

The V call is TRBV2, the J call TRBJ1-1; D ambiguous. Per the germline V gene, CDR1 is SNHLY and CDR2 is FYNNEI. The CDR3 sequence is 13 residues long. Trimming left V 5 bases short and J 0 bases short, with 7 bases between. CDR3 region: CASSPFMNTEAFF. CDR3 nucleotides: TGTGCCAGCAGTCCGTTCATGAACACTGAAGCTTTCTTT.